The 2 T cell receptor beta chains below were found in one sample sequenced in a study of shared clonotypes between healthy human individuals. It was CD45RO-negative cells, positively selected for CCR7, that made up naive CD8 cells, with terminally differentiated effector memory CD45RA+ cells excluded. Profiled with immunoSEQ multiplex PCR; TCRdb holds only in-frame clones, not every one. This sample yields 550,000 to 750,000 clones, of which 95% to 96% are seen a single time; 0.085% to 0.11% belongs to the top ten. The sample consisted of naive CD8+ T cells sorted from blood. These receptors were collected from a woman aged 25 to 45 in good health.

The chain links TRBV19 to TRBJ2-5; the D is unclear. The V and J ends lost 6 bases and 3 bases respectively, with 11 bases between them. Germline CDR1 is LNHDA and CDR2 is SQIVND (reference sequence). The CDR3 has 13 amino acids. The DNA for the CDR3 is TGTGCCAGTAGCCCAAGGGTAGAAGAGACCCAGTACTTC. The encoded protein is CASSPRVEETQYF.

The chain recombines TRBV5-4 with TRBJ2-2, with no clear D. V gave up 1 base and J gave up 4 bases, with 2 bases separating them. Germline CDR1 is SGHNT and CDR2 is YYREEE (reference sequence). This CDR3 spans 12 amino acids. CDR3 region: CASSLITGELFF. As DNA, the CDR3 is TGTGCCAGCAGCTTGATCACCGGGGAGCTGTTTTTT.